This T cell receptor (beta chain) is from a study of OX40 agonist ivuxolimab in advanced cancers. Assay: immunoSEQ multiplex PCR; the TCRdb copy retains only in-frame clones and omits some. Of about 80,000 clones listed, approximately 95% were seen once; the top ten hold approximately 11%. Germline V gene lookup returns CDR1 GTSNPN and CDR2 SVGIG (reference sequence). The CDR3 extends over 16 amino acids. V gave up 0 bases and J gave up 6 bases, with 15 bases separating them. The specimen was CD4+ or CD8+ T cells sorted from blood, collected in a trial of the OX40 agonist ivuxolimab. The rearrangement links TRBV30 to TRBJ1-6; tentative D call: TRBD1 (6 bases). The source is an adult with an advanced solid tumor such as melanoma, head and neck, liver or kidney cancer. The CDR3: CAWSVRGAWGNSPLHF. The CDR3 DNA follows: TGTGCCTGGAGTGTACGGGGGGCTTGGGGTAATTCACCCCTCCACTTT.